Each of the 5 T cell receptor beta chains below was sequenced from the same sample in a study of T cell responses to AZD1222 COVID-19 vaccine (dated by TCRdb to about 2021). The library was prepared using the immunoSEQ multiplex PCR assay. TCRdb carries this immuneACCESS record with in-frame sequences only. Its versions omit some clonotypes, under half of them owing to an unresolved V gene in the studies checked, with the rest unexplained. Across this sample there are fewer than 110,000 clones, with just over 85% seen only once. Of the sample, over 1.2% falls within the top ten clones. Taken with the paper, the label for time point translates to: baseline before first vaccination. The specimen comprised peripheral blood, sampled on day 0 of AZD1222 vaccination. Receptor source: an adult in good health.

The V and J genes are TRBV18 and TRBJ2-3, with 7 bases fitting TRBD2. The germline gives CDR1 KGHSH, CDR2 LQKENI. Losses at the gene ends were 3 bases for V and 2 bases for J; bases not matched to a gene: 8. There are 16 residues in the CDR3. The CDR3: CASSPFRDYPTDTQYF. As DNA, the CDR3 is TGTGCCAGCTCACCGTTCCGGGACTACCCCACAGATACGCAGTATTTT. Complete variable domain (other parts from reference TRBV18 and TRBJ2-3): NAGVMQNPRHLVRRRGQEARLRCSPMKGHSHVYWYRQLPEEGLKFMVYLQKENIIDESGMPKERFSAEFPKEGPSILRIQQVVRGDSAAYFCASSPFRDYPTDTQYFGPGTRLTVL.

The chain links TRBV7-2 to TRBJ1-1; D ambiguous. The CDR3 is 14 residues long. Trimming took 5 bases from V and 0 from J, leaving 10 bases between them. Germline values: CDR1 SGHTA, CDR2 FQGNSA. The CDR3 sequence is CASSPSAVNTEAFF. CDR3 nucleotide sequence: TGTGCCAGCAGCCCCTCGGCCGTGAACACTGAAGCTTTCTTT.

The genes are TRBV9 and TRBJ2-7; 7 positions agree with TRBD1. CDR1 SGDLS and CDR2 YYNGEE come from the germline V gene. Trimming cost V 3 bases and J 5 bases; bases outside gene matches: 14. This CDR3 contains 16 residues. DNA of the CDR3: TGTGCCAGCAGCGGAGTGGAGGCAGGGGGTTGGAACGAGCAGTACTTC. Amino acid sequence: CASSGVEAGGWNEQYF.

V gene TRBV11-2 combines with J gene TRBJ2-3; D uncertain. CDR3 length: 12 residues. Trimming pared 1 base from V and 5 bases from J, leaving 4 bases between. Per the germline V gene, CDR1 is SGHAT and CDR2 is FQNNGV. DNA for the CDR3: TGTGCCAGCAGCTTAGGTGGAGATACGCAGTATTTT. Residues: CASSLGGDTQYF.

This sequence joins TRBV6-2 or TRBV6-3 and TRBJ2-7; 12 bases agree with TRBD2. CDR3 length: 15 residues. Germline-derived CDR1 and CDR2 are MNHEY and SVGEGT. Losses at the gene ends were 5 bases for V and 2 bases for J; bases not matched to a gene: 4. CDR3 sequence (DNA): TGTGCCAGCAGTATAGGACTAGCGGGGACCTACGAGCAGTACTTC. Translation: CASSIGLAGTYEQYF.